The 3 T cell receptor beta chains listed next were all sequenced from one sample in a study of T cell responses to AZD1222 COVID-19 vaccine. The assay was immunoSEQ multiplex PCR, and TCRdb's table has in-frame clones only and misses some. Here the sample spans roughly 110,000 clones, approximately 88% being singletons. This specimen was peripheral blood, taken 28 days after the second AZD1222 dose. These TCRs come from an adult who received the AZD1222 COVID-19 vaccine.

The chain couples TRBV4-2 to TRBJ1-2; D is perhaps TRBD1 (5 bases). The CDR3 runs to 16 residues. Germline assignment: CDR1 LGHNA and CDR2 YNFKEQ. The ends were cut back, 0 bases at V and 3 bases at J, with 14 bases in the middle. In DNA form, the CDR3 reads TGTGCCAGCAGCCAAGATGGTGCCAGGGCGGACTATGGCTACACCTTC. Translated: CASSQDGARADYGYTF.

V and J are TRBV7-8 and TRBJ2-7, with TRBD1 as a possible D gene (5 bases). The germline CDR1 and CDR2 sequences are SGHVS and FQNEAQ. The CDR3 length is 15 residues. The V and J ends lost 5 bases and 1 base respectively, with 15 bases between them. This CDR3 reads CASSEQGAASYEQYF. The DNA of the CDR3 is TGTGCCAGCAGCGAGCAAGGGGCGGCGTCCTACGAGCAGTACTTC.

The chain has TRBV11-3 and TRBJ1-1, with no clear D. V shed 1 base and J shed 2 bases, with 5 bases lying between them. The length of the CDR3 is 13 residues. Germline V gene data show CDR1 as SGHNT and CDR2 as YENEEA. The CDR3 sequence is CASSLGKNTEAFF. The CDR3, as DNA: TGTGCCAGCAGCTTAGGGAAAAACACTGAAGCTTTCTTT.